The 28 T cell receptor beta chains below were found in one sample sequenced in a study of blood T cell repertoires in COVID-19. TCRdb's table, derived via immunoSEQ multiplex PCR, lists solely in-frame clones and lacks some. The sample includes about 15,000 clones, 80% to 85% of them seen just once. Sequenced input: peripheral blood. Receptor source: a man older than 75 with active or convalescent COVID-19.

This clone has only a few counts. The genes are TRBV7-8 and TRBJ1-5, with D perhaps matching TRBD1 (5 bases). Germline loops: CDR1 SGHVS, CDR2 FQNEAQ. V was shortened by 5 bases and J by 2 bases, with 13 bases between the two germline ends. This CDR3 spans 15 amino acids. The CDR3 DNA sequence: TGTGCCAGCAGCAGACAGTCCCGGGGCAATCAGCCCCAGCATTTT. This gives the protein CASSRQSRGNQPQHF.

J is TRBJ2-7 and V is TRBV7-2; 8 bases line up with TRBD1. V trimming: 5 bases; J trimming: 7 bases; junction bases outside the gene matches: 19. This CDR3 region has 17 residues. CDR1 is SGHTA and CDR2 is FQGNSA in the germline V gene. CDR3 nucleotides: TGTGCCAGCAGCCCTCGGACAGGGTCGGCGGAGGGTAATGAGCAGTACTTC. This gives the protein CASSPRTGSAEGNEQYF. The full variable domain, in which reference TRBV7-2 and TRBJ2-7 provide the parts outside the CDR3, is GAGVSQSPSNKVTEKGKDVELRCDPISGHTALYWYRQSLGQGLEFLIYFQGNSAPDKSGLPSDRFSAERTGGSVSTLTIQRTQQEDSAVYLCASSPRTGSAEGNEQYFGPGTRLTVT.

The chain carries TRBV5-4 and TRBJ2-5; D is perhaps TRBD1 (5 bases). Per germline, CDR1 SGHNT and CDR2 YYREEE (reference sequence). The V gene lost 0 bases and the J gene lost 1 base, with 13 bases spanning the gap. The CDR3 length is 16 residues. In DNA, the CDR3 is TGTGCCAGCAGCTTGGAGGTGCGACAGCCCCAAGAGACCCAGTACTTC. This gives the protein CASSLEVRQPQETQYF.

The chain uses TRBV3-1 (or the pseudogene TRBV3-2) and TRBJ1-6; TRBD1 matches 8 bases. This CDR3 comprises 14 residues. Germline V gene lookup returns CDR1 LGHDT and CDR2 YNNKEL (reference sequence). After removal of 1 base from V and 9 bases from J, the junction contained 2 bases not matched to a gene. The CDR3 DNA reads TGTGCCAGCAGCCAAGCGCAGGGGGCTTCACCCCTCCACTTT. Its protein product is CASSQAQGASPLHF.

This sequence joins TRBV5-1 and TRBJ2-5, with TRBD2 matching 14 bases. V lost 4 bases to trimming and J lost 3 bases; unmatched junction nucleotides: 14. The CDR3 covers 19 residues. Germline CDR1 reads SGHRS; CDR2 reads YFSETQ. Here the CDR3 DNA reads TGCGCCAGCAGCACCCCGGGGGGGACTAGCGGGGGCCCGAAAGAGACCCAGTACTTC. It specifies CASSTPGGTSGGPKETQYF.

This chain connects TRBV6-5 to TRBJ1-3; maybe TRBD1 (5 bases). This CDR3 spans 14 amino acids. The V gene's germline CDR1 is MNHEY and CDR2 SVGAGI. Trimming pared 4 bases from V and 2 bases from J, leaving 9 bases between. The CDR3 sequence: CASSSGGAGNTIYF. CDR3 in DNA: TGTGCCAGCAGTTCGGGGGGAGCTGGAAACACCATATATTTT.

The chain couples TRBV24-1 to TRBJ1-2; a weak D match, TRBD1 (5 bases). Between the trimmed V and J ends, which lost 4 bases and 8 bases, there was a span of 13 bases. The CDR3 has 13 residues. From germline, CDR1 is KGHDR and CDR2 SFDVKD. DNA for the CDR3: TGTGCCACCAGTGAAGGTCAGGGCGGCGGCTACACCTTC. This codes for CATSEGQGGGYTF.

The chain joins TRBV6-5 to TRBJ1-5; no definite D call. Trimming removed 0 bases from V and 0 bases from J, with 6 bases in between. This CDR3 comprises 15 residues. Germline CDR1 reads MNHEY; CDR2 reads SVGAGI. For the CDR3, the DNA is TGTGCCAGCAGTTACTCCAGAAATAGCAATCAGCCCCAGCATTTT. Its translation is CASSYSRNSNQPQHF.

The count of this clone is one. The chain combines TRBV5-1 with TRBJ2-2; no clear D. The CDR3 loop spans 15 amino acids. Germline V gene sequence: CDR1 SGHRS, CDR2 YFSETQ. Trimming removed 0 bases at V and 1 base at J, with 7 bases between. The CDR3, as DNA: TGCGCCAGCAGCTTGGTTCCAGGGAACACCGGGGAGCTGTTTTTT. Its translation: CASSLVPGNTGELFF.

The CDR3 DNA reads as TGTGCCAGCAGCTTGGGACAGGGGCCCGTGACCGGGGAGCTGTTTTTT. Protein sequence: CASSLGQGPVTGELFF. The genes are TRBV7-6 and TRBJ2-2; 10 bases map to TRBD1. The CDR3 is made up of 16 amino acids. CDR1 and CDR2 from the germline V gene are SGHVS and FNYEAQ. J was trimmed by 5 bases and V by 3 bases; bases with no gene match: 6.

The V and J genes are TRBV5-1 and TRBJ2-3, with TRBD1 identical over 7 bases. Germline lookup yields CDR1 SGHRS and CDR2 YFSETQ. The CDR3 consists of 17 residues. V lost 3 bases to trimming and J lost 0 bases; unmatched junction nucleotides: 10. The CDR3 loop is CASSSGTEISSTDTQYF. CDR3 nucleotides: TGCGCCAGCAGCTCCGGGACAGAGATATCCAGCACAGATACGCAGTATTTT.

Regarding this clone: Sequence at one end of the junction differs from germline and may be a read error. The V gene is TRBV7-7, the J gene TRBJ1-1, with 8 bases identical to TRBD1. In germline, CDR1 is SSHAT, CDR2 FNYEAQ (reference sequence). The CDR3 runs to 13 residues. The CDR3, as DNA: TGTGCTAGCAGCATCGACAGGGGAACTGAAGCTTTCTTT. Its protein is CASSIDRGTEAFF.

This chain connects TRBV7-3 to TRBJ2-2; 13 positions agree with TRBD2. The CDR3 has 16 amino acids. Germline V gene lookup returns CDR1 SGHTA and CDR2 FQGTGA. Trimming took 5 bases from V and 8 from J; bases not matched to a gene: 8. CDR3 sequence (DNA): TGTGCCAGCAGCCCGCCTACTAGCGGGGGGGCTGGGGAGCTGTTTTTT. It yields the protein CASSPPTSGGAGELFF. The complete variable domain, with remaining parts taken from reference TRBV7-3 and TRBJ2-2, reads GAGVSQTPSNKVTEKGKYVELRCDPISGHTALYWYRQSLGQGPEFLIYFQGTGAADDSGLPNDRFFAVRPEGSVSTLKIQRTERGDSAVYLCASSPPTSGGAGELFFGEGSRLTVL.

This chain uses TRBV7-2 with TRBJ2-6; 10 nucleotides match TRBD1. This CDR3 has 16 amino acids. V lost 5 bases, J lost 0 bases, and 1 base stayed unmatched. The germline V gene has CDR1 SGHTA and CDR2 FQGNSA. DNA for the CDR3: TGTGCCAGCAGCAGGACAGGGGGCTCTGGGGCCAACGTCCTGACTTTC. Translation gives CASSRTGGSGANVLTF.

The rearrangement joins TRBV6-5 to TRBJ1-5; TRBD1 aligns across 7 bases. CDR1 MNHEY and CDR2 SVGAGI come from the germline V gene. The CDR3 consists of 15 residues. With 6 bases clipped from V and 4 bases from J, the junction kept 9 bases outside the gene matches. This CDR3 is CASRGRQGRNQPQHF. In DNA, the CDR3 is TGTGCCAGCAGGGGCCGACAGGGTAGGAATCAGCCCCAGCATTTT.

This rearrangement joins TRBV2 to TRBJ2-3; the match to TRBD1 covers 9 bases. Trimming cost V 4 bases and J 2 bases; bases outside gene matches: 4. Per the germline V gene, CDR1 is SNHLY and CDR2 is FYNNEI. The CDR3 has 15 residues. Here the CDR3 reads CASSAGTGLTDTQYF. The CDR3 DNA follows: TGTGCCAGCAGTGCGGGGACAGGGCTCACAGATACGCAGTATTTT.

This clone was seen just once. V and J are TRBV24-1 and TRBJ2-1; the match to TRBD1 covers 8 bases. From germline, CDR1 is KGHDR and CDR2 SFDVKD. After removal of 3 bases from V and 5 bases from J, the junction contained 2 bases not matched to a gene. This CDR3 spans 14 amino acids. CDR3 loop: CATSDTGGNNEQFF. In DNA, the CDR3 is TGTGCCACCAGTGATACAGGGGGGAACAATGAGCAGTTCTTC.

The V and J genes are TRBV14 and TRBJ1-1; D remains ambiguous. The V gene's germline CDR1 is SGHDN and CDR2 FVKESK. CDR3 length equals 15 residues. With 4 bases removed from V and 0 bases from J, the gap between germline ends came to 12 bases. The CDR3 DNA reads as TGTGCCAGCAGCCCCATGCGGATCATGAACACTGAAGCTTTCTTT. Its protein is CASSPMRIMNTEAFF.

This chain connects TRBV7-8 to TRBJ2-2; a weak D match, TRBD1 (6 bases). V lost 6 bases and J 3 bases, leaving 14 bases between the germline ends. Germline V gene sequence: CDR1 SGHVS, CDR2 FQNEAQ. The CDR3 loop spans 15 amino acids. The chain's CDR3 is CASRREHRDTGELFF. Written as DNA, the CDR3 is TGTGCCAGCAGACGAGAGCACAGGGACACCGGGGAGCTGTTTTTT.

The rearrangement joins TRBV28 to TRBJ1-2; 8 bases are shared with TRBD1. The V and J ends lost 10 bases and 6 bases, in that order; junction bases with no gene match: 16. This CDR3 comprises 15 residues. The germline CDR1 and CDR2 sequences are MDHEN and SYDVKM. The CDR3 sequence is CATLPPGAGGHGYTF. For the CDR3, the DNA is TGTGCCACCTTACCCCCTGGGGCAGGGGGCCATGGCTACACCTTC.

The chain recombines TRBV18 with TRBJ2-1, with unresolved D. Germline V gene sequence: CDR1 KGHSH, CDR2 LQKENI. With 3 bases removed from V and 10 bases from J, the gap between germline ends came to 13 bases. The CDR3 covers 13 residues. The CDR3 coding sequence is TGTGCCAGCTCACCTCGACAAGCCTCGGAGCAGTTCTTC. Amino acid sequence: CASSPRQASEQFF.

The chain joins TRBV9 to TRBJ2-7, with TRBD1 as a possible D gene (5 bases). CDR3 length: 15 amino acids. Trimming took 3 bases from V and 3 from J, leaving 16 bases between them. Germline V gene data show CDR1 as SGDLS and CDR2 as YYNGEE. As DNA, the CDR3 is TGTGCCAGCAGCGAGCAGGGTGGGTCGGTCTACGAGCAGTACTTC. Amino acids: CASSEQGGSVYEQYF.

The J gene is TRBJ1-1, the V gene TRBV13, with 9 bases that match TRBD1. CDR1 is PRHDT and CDR2 is FYEKMQ in the germline V gene (reference sequence). CDR3 size: 17 residues. V was clipped by 1 base and J by 0 bases; unmatched bases: 6. CDR3 bases: TGTGCCAGCAGCTTAGCCCCGGGACAGGGCATGAACACTGAAGCTTTCTTT. Encoded protein: CASSLAPGQGMNTEAFF.

The chain has TRBV9 and TRBJ2-7; 7 bases are a match to TRBD1. V lost 3 bases, J lost 3 bases, and 6 bases stayed unmatched. This CDR3 is 14 amino acids long. CDR1 is SGDLS and CDR2 is YYNGEE in the germline V gene. The CDR3 loop is CASSEGTASYEQYF. The CDR3 DNA sequence: TGTGCCAGCAGCGAAGGGACAGCAAGCTACGAGCAGTACTTC. Complete variable domain (other parts from reference TRBV9 and TRBJ2-7): DSGVTQTPKHLITATGQRVTLRCSPRSGDLSVYWYQQSLDQGLQFLIQYYNGEERAKGNILERFSAQQFPDLHSELNLSSLELGDSALYFCASSEGTASYEQYFGPGTRLTVT.

The CDR3 region has the DNA TGTGCCAGTAGAGACGGACAGACGCCTGGCCTTGGCTACACCTTC. Residues: CASRDGQTPGLGYTF. The chain joins TRBV19 to TRBJ1-2; D might be TRBD1 (6 bases). The CDR3 loop spans 15 amino acids. Germline loops: CDR1 LNHDA, CDR2 SQIVND (reference sequence). V was pared by 6 bases and J by 7 bases, with 21 bases between.

The count of this clone is one. The DNA for the CDR3 is TGTGCCAGCAGCCCCGGCGCGGGCACTGAAGCTTTCTTT. It is translated as CASSPGAGTEAFF. V is TRBV9 and J is TRBJ1-1; D is unclear. Trimming pared 4 bases from V and 4 bases from J, leaving 11 bases between. The CDR3 length is 13 residues. Germline CDR1 and CDR2: SGDLS and YYNGEE.

The chain has TRBV11-3 and TRBJ2-4, with 16 bases aligning to TRBD2. Trimming at V came to 5 bases and at J to 3 bases, leaving 10 bases not matched to a gene. Germline V lookup: CDR1 SGHNT, CDR2 YENEEA. This CDR3 contains 19 residues. CDR3 coding DNA: TGTGCCAGCAGCCTCGGGACTAGCGGGGGGGCCCCTCGCAAAAACATTCAGTACTTC. As protein: CASSLGTSGGAPRKNIQYF.

The rearrangement joins TRBV10-3 to TRBJ1-1; D perhaps matches TRBD1 (6 bases). CDR3 length: 14 residues. Germline V gene lookup returns CDR1 ENHRY and CDR2 SYGVKD. With 4 bases removed from V and 1 base from J, the gap between germline ends came to 10 bases. CDR3 loop: CAISVQGTNTEAFF. The CDR3 DNA reads as TGTGCCATCAGTGTTCAGGGGACGAACACTGAAGCTTTCTTT.